Presented here are 31 T cell receptor beta chains from one specimen sequenced in a study of cytotoxic CD8 clonotypes in ibrutinib-treated CLL (dated by TCRdb to the early 2020s). Taken with the paper, the label for time point translates to: about 11 months on ibrutinib. The method was the immunoSEQ multiplex PCR assay. The table comes from immuneACCESS by way of TCRdb, which keeps in-frame sequences with V and J called. Part of the clones is missing from these tables; in studies checked, under half for an unresolved V gene and the rest for unknown reasons. Counted in this sample were about 140,000 clones; approximately 90% of them appeared once. In total, the top ten clones hold 11% of the sample. Sequencing was performed on PBMCs, taken after 12 months of ibrutinib treatment. The receptors were gathered from a human donor with chronic lymphocytic leukemia.

CDR3 loop: CASKFDSMNTEAFF. Written as DNA, the CDR3 is TGTGCCAGCAAGTTCGACAGTATGAACACTGAAGCTTTCTTT. The rearrangement uses TRBV19 and TRBJ1-1; perhaps TRBD1 as D (5 bases). CDR1 is LNHDA and CDR2 is SQIVND in the germline V gene (reference sequence). The CDR3 contains 14 residues. Trimming pared 9 bases from V and 0 bases from J, leaving 14 bases between.

This chain links TRBV7-3 with TRBJ2-7; no definite D call. Trimming removed 0 bases from V and 0 bases from J, with 9 bases in between. This CDR3 has 15 amino acids. The germline CDR1 and CDR2 sequences are SGHTA and FQGTGA. The DNA of the CDR3 is TGTGCCAGCAGCTTAACGGTAGGCGGCTCCTACGAGCAGTACTTC. Translating it yields CASSLTVGGSYEQYF.

This chain joins TRBV28 and TRBJ2-1, with 11 nucleotides matching TRBD2. The germline gives CDR1 MDHEN, CDR2 SYDVKM. This CDR3 is 14 amino acids long. Losses at the gene ends were 8 bases for V and 7 bases for J; bases not matched to a gene: 7. In DNA, the CDR3 is TGTGCCAGCGGGACTAGCGGTCTGGGTAATGAGCAGTTCTTC. Amino acid sequence: CASGTSGLGNEQFF.

The chain couples TRBV5-1 to TRBJ2-7; either TRBD1 or TRBD2 may supply D (5 bases each). This CDR3 contains 14 residues. Germline V lookup: CDR1 SGHRS, CDR2 YFSETQ. Trimming removed 2 bases from V and 4 bases from J, with 13 bases in between. The DNA of the CDR3 is TGCGCCAGCAGCTTCTCCGGGACCCCTTACGAGCAGTACTTC. Its protein is CASSFSGTPYEQYF.

The V call is TRBV19, the J call TRBJ2-5; D tentatively reads TRBD1 or TRBD2 (5 bases each). Trimming took 7 bases from V and 4 from J, leaving 13 bases between them. This CDR3 is 13 amino acids long. The germline V gene encodes CDR1 LNHDA and CDR2 SQIVND (reference sequence). CDR3: CASNSGTRETQYF. The CDR3 nucleotides read TGTGCCAGTAATTCCGGGACCCGAGAGACCCAGTACTTC.

The V gene is TRBV7-3, the J gene TRBJ2-1; 12 bases line up with TRBD1. Germline CDR1 is SGHTA and CDR2 is FQGTGA. This CDR3 is 16 amino acids long. V lost 2 bases to trimming and J lost 9 bases; unmatched junction nucleotides: 8. This CDR3 reads CASSLGTGGFSGEQFF. The CDR3 nucleotides read TGTGCCAGCAGCTTAGGGACAGGGGGCTTCTCCGGTGAGCAGTTCTTC.

In its sample, this clone was seen once. V and J are TRBV6-5 and TRBJ2-7; TRBD1 matches at 9 bases. CDR1 MNHEY and CDR2 SVGAGI come from the germline V gene. Losses at the gene ends were 0 bases for V and 8 bases for J; bases not matched to a gene: 11. CDR3 length: 16 amino acids. The CDR3 loop is CASSYSQGQGPSQQYF. In DNA form, the CDR3 reads TGTGCCAGCAGTTACTCTCAGGGACAGGGCCCATCCCAGCAGTACTTC.

The chain employs TRBV9 and TRBJ1-3, with D unresolved. Germline assignment: CDR1 SGDLS and CDR2 YYNGEE. Trimming removed 4 bases from V and 1 base from J, with 15 bases in between. The CDR3 sequence is 16 residues long. CDR3 residues: CASSSETLFSGNTIYF. In DNA, the CDR3 is TGTGCCAGCAGCTCCGAGACCCTTTTTTCTGGAAACACCATATATTTT.

The chain links TRBV6-5 to TRBJ2-7; D remains ambiguous. The CDR3 runs to 11 residues. Trimming pared 2 bases from V and 5 bases from J, leaving 4 bases between. Germline lookup yields CDR1 MNHEY and CDR2 SVGAGI. CDR3 in amino acids: CASSYLDEQYF. The CDR3 region has the DNA TGTGCCAGCAGTTACCTGGACGAGCAGTACTTC.

This clone was detected only a few times. J is TRBJ2-5 and V is TRBV5-8, with D perhaps TRBD1 (6 bases). The CDR3 runs 16 residues. V shed 2 bases and J shed 5 bases, with 19 bases lying between them. CDR1 and CDR2 from the germline V gene are SGHTS and YDEGEE. The CDR3 region has the DNA TGTGCCAGCAGCTTATATGCAGGGGCCCAGGTTGAGACCCAGTACTTC. Its protein product is CASSLYAGAQVETQYF.

This clone is a singleton in its sample. V gene TRBV6-5 combines with J gene TRBJ2-3; D gene uncertain. V shed 4 bases and J shed 1 base, with 12 bases lying between them. Germline assignment: CDR1 MNHEY and CDR2 SVGAGI. The CDR3 totals 15 residues. This CDR3 is CASSSPDQGTDTQYF. CDR3 in DNA: TGTGCCAGCAGTTCCCCGGACCAGGGCACAGATACGCAGTATTTT.

J is TRBJ2-3 and V is TRBV5-8, with TRBD2 as a possible D gene (6 bases). The CDR3 loop spans 11 amino acids. The V gene lost 4 bases and the J gene lost 14 bases, with 14 bases spanning the gap. Germline V gene lookup returns CDR1 SGHTS and CDR2 YDEGEE. In DNA form, the CDR3 reads TGTGCCAGCAGCCGGGACTCCTCCCCGTATTTT. Its translation: CASSRDSSPYF.

This sequence joins TRBV4-2 and TRBJ1-5, with 7 bases fitting TRBD1. The CDR3 totals 15 residues. Germline assignment: CDR1 LGHNA and CDR2 YNFKEQ. The trim removed 4 bases at V and 9 bases at J, leaving 12 bases unmatched. The CDR3 DNA reads TGTGCCAGCAGCCCTGACAGGGCCCGGCCGGGGCCCCAGCATTTT. It specifies CASSPDRARPGPQHF.

The rearrangement joins TRBV19 to TRBJ2-7; 12 bases align to TRBD1. This CDR3 region has 15 residues. With V trimmed by 7 bases and J by 5 bases, 9 bases remained unmatched. Germline lookup yields CDR1 LNHDA and CDR2 SQIVND (reference sequence). CDR3 in DNA: TGTGCCAGTAATCCAACCGGGACAGGGGGCCACGAGCAGTACTTC. Translation gives CASNPTGTGGHEQYF.

The CDR3 here is CSVRTGGGYTF. Written as DNA, the CDR3 is TGCAGCGTTCGAACGGGAGGCGGCTACACCTTC. The genes are TRBV29-1 and TRBJ1-2; the D is unclear. CDR3 length: 11 residues. V gave up 5 bases and J gave up 8 bases, with 12 bases separating them. CDR1 SQVTM and CDR2 ANQGSEA come from the germline V gene.

The chain has TRBV6-1 and TRBJ2-1, with D possibly matching TRBD2 (6 bases). The V end lost 1 base, the J end lost 5 bases, and 9 bases lay between the germline ends. The germline gives CDR1 MNHNS, CDR2 SASEGT. The CDR3 sequence is 14 residues long. CDR3 DNA sequence: TGTGCCAGCAGTGAAGTGGGGGGACACAATGAGCAGTTCTTC. Its translation is CASSEVGGHNEQFF.

The chain recombines TRBV6-5 with TRBJ1-1; 10 positions agree with TRBD1. J was trimmed by 3 bases and V by 6 bases; bases with no gene match: 1. This CDR3 contains 13 residues. CDR1 MNHEY and CDR2 SVGAGI come from the germline V gene. CDR3 bases: TGTGCCAGCAGAGGACAGGGGGACACTGAAGCTTTCTTT. Residues: CASRGQGDTEAFF.

This chain joins TRBV15 and TRBJ1-1, with TRBD1 as a possible D gene (5 bases). V shed 1 base and J shed 0 bases, with 12 bases lying between them. Germline CDR1 and CDR2: LNHNV and YYDKDF (reference sequence). CDR3 size: 16 residues. CDR3 nucleotide sequence: TGTGCCACCAGCAGAGGACGACGGGGGGTGAACACTGAAGCTTTCTTT. Translating gives CATSRGRRGVNTEAFF.

V is TRBV9 and J is TRBJ1-1; D is possibly TRBD1 (5 bases). The germline V and J ends were trimmed by 4 bases and 4 bases, with 17 bases remaining between them. In germline, CDR1 is SGDLS, CDR2 YYNGEE. The CDR3 runs 15 residues. In DNA form, the CDR3 reads TGTGCCAGCAGCCAACAAGGACGGGGGGGCACTGAAGCTTTCTTT. Translation gives CASSQQGRGGTEAFF.

This clone was seen once. The chain combines TRBV27 with TRBJ2-3; TRBD2 might be the D (5 bases). The V end was cut by 6 bases, the J end by 4 bases, with 8 bases between. Germline V gene data show CDR1 as MNHEY and CDR2 as SMNVEV (reference sequence). The CDR3 is made up of 12 amino acids. CDR3 nucleotide sequence: TGTGCCAGCAGCGACTATTCAGATACGCAGTATTTT. This encodes CASSDYSDTQYF.

The CDR3 sequence: CASRKVRDGELFF. The CDR3 DNA sequence: TGCGCCAGCAGGAAAGTTCGAGACGGGGAGCTGTTTTTT. This chain uses TRBV10-1 with TRBJ2-2; D is unclear. Germline V gives CDR1 WNHNN, CDR2 SYGVQD (reference sequence). The V end lost 6 bases, the J end lost 7 bases, and 12 bases lay between the germline ends. CDR3 length equals 13 residues.

This chain uses TRBV29-1 with TRBJ2-3; the D gene is possibly TRBD1 (6 bases). The germline CDR1 and CDR2 sequences are SQVTM and ANQGSEA. The V end lost 4 bases, the J end lost 8 bases, and 19 bases lay between the germline ends. CDR3 length: 14 amino acids. The CDR3 sequence: CSVVTPRGSGTQYF. The CDR3 coding sequence is TGCAGCGTTGTTACCCCCAGGGGATCGGGTACGCAGTATTTT.

V is TRBV7-2 and J is TRBJ2-3; D is possibly TRBD2 (6 bases). Deletions cut 5 bases from V and 11 bases from J, with 11 bases between. CDR3 size: 11 residues. In germline, CDR1 is SGHTA, CDR2 FQGNSA. This CDR3 reads CASSGLGGQYF. The CDR3 region has the DNA TGTGCCAGCAGCGGACTCGGGGGGCAGTATTTT. Using reference TRBV7-2 and TRBJ2-3 for the parts outside the CDR3, the full variable domain is GAGVSQSPSNKVTEKGKDVELRCDPISGHTALYWYRQSLGQGLEFLIYFQGNSAPDKSGLPSDRFSAERTGGSVSTLTIQRTQQEDSAVYLCASSGLGGQYFGPGTRLTVL.

Points on this clone: At one end the junction does not follow the germline gene, possibly because of a read error. The chain links TRBV4-3 to TRBJ1-4; D uncertain. Germline assignment: CDR1 LGHNA and CDR2 YSLEER. The CDR3 covers 13 residues. CDR3 residues: CASSQDGRERLFF. The CDR3 coding sequence is TGCGCCAGCAGCCAAGATGGAAGGGAAAGACTGTTTTTT.

The gene calls are TRBV18 and TRBJ1-5, with a weak D call TRBD1 (5 bases). V was pared by 3 bases and J by 5 bases, with 11 bases between. This CDR3 comprises 14 residues. Germline V lookup: CDR1 KGHSH, CDR2 LQKENI. This CDR3 reads CASSPESGDQPQHF. Written as DNA, the CDR3 is TGTGCCAGCTCACCCGAGTCGGGGGATCAGCCCCAGCATTTT.

Details on this clone: The same CDR3 also results from other DNA sequences found in this sample. The chain uses TRBV27 and TRBJ1-5, with a possible D match to TRBD1 (6 bases). This CDR3 spans 13 amino acids. Trimming pared 3 bases from V and 6 bases from J, leaving 9 bases between. Germline CDR1 and CDR2: MNHEY and SMNVEV (reference sequence). The CDR3 bases are TGTGCCAGCAGTTTGGGGGGCGGTCAGCCCCAGCATTTT. This sequence encodes CASSLGGGQPQHF.

This clone was recorded once. The chain uses TRBV7-3 and TRBJ2-1, with 7 bases matching TRBD2. Germline V lookup: CDR1 SGHTA, CDR2 FQGTGA. The ends lost 6 bases at V and 5 bases at J; junction bases unmatched: 10. The length of the CDR3 is 15 residues. For the CDR3, the DNA is TGTGCCAGCAGTCAAGACCCGGGGGGTAACAATGAGCAGTTCTTC. It translates to CASSQDPGGNNEQFF.

The chain joins TRBV27 to TRBJ1-2, with 9 bases lining up with TRBD1. J gave up 2 bases and V 4 bases, and 2 bases lay outside the gene matches. The CDR3 spans 14 residues. Germline loops: CDR1 MNHEY, CDR2 SMNVEV (reference sequence). In DNA, the CDR3 is TGTGCCAGCAGTTCCGGGACAGGGAACTATGGCTACACCTTC. Translation gives CASSSGTGNYGYTF.

CDR3 protein: CASSYSDRTEQFF. Written as DNA, the CDR3 is TGTGCCAGCAGTTACTCGGATCGTACGGAGCAGTTCTTC. The V gene is TRBV6-5, the J gene TRBJ2-1; D is undetermined. The germline V and J ends were trimmed by 0 bases and 10 bases, with 10 bases remaining between them. Germline lookup yields CDR1 MNHEY and CDR2 SVGAGI. The CDR3 spans 13 residues.

The CDR3 region has the DNA TGTGCCAGCTCACCCCCGGGACAGGGGATTTCTAGCACAGATACGCAGTATTTT. Protein: CASSPPGQGISSTDTQYF. The chain carries TRBV18 and TRBJ2-3, with 10 nucleotides matching TRBD1. Germline trimming cut 3 bases from V and 0 bases from J; bases unmatched to any gene: 9. This CDR3 is 18 amino acids long. From germline, CDR1 is KGHSH and CDR2 LQKENI.

The chain joins TRBV27 to TRBJ2-3; 7 nucleotides line up with TRBD1. V dropped 6 bases and J dropped 6; count of bases not matched to a gene: 12. The length of the CDR3 is 15 residues. Per germline, CDR1 MNHEY and CDR2 SMNVEV (reference sequence). In DNA, the CDR3 is TGTGCCAGCAGCTTCGAGCACAGGGGTACGGATACGCAGTATTTT. It specifies CASSFEHRGTDTQYF.